The 26 T cell receptor beta chains given below trace back to one sample, sequenced in a study of Graves' ophthalmopathy and Graves' hyperthyroidism. The authors amplified TCR beta CDR3 regions, and they did so from RNA transcripts for repertoire sequencing. Investigators did first-round RT-PCR with HTBI primers, then second-round multiplex PCR. MiXCR was run by TCRdb on the multiplex PCR reads, yielding one entry per CDR3 protein. This table has over 650,000 distinct CDR3 sequences, about 38% appearing once. The sample comprised peripheral blood. These receptors were obtained from an adult man with Graves' ophthalmopathy.

This clonotype occurred a few times. The V and J genes are TRBV4-3 and TRBJ1-1; 8 bases match TRBD1. Germline V gene lookup returns CDR1 LGHNA and CDR2 YSLEER. The CDR3 loop spans 16 amino acids. With V trimmed by 4 bases and J by 7 bases, 14 bases remained unmatched. CDR3: CASSLPQGEWGGEAFF. The DNA for the CDR3 is TGCGCCAGCAGCCTGCCACAGGGGGAGTGGGGAGGTGAAGCTTTCTTT.

This clonotype was recorded at least ten times. The V gene is TRBV7-9, the J gene TRBJ1-6; D unresolved. The CDR3 runs 17 residues. Trimming cost V 6 bases and J 0 bases, with 15 bases left between them. Germline loops: CDR1 SEHNR, CDR2 FQNEAQ (reference sequence). The CDR3 here is CASSSVGSLSYNSPLHF. DNA of the CDR3: TGTGCCAGCAGTTCGGTGGGGAGCCTCTCCTATAATTCACCCCTCCACTTT.

This chain uses TRBV29-1 with TRBJ1-2; tentatively, D is TRBD1 (5 bases). V lost 6 bases and J 6 bases, leaving 20 bases between the germline ends. The CDR3 contains 14 residues. Germline-derived CDR1 and CDR2 are SQVTM and ANQGSEA. CDR3 sequence (DNA): TGCAGCGTCGGGGGAGGGCCCTTGGGGGATGGCTACACCTTC. Its protein is CSVGGGPLGDGYTF.

The rearrangement uses TRBV5-1 and TRBJ1-5, with D perhaps matching TRBD1 (5 bases). From germline, CDR1 is SGHRS and CDR2 YFSETQ. V was cut by 4 bases and J by 3 bases, with 20 bases left in between. The CDR3 is 17 residues long. The DNA for the CDR3 is TGCGCCAGCAGCCAAGATCAGGGTGGAAGAACCAATCAGCCCCAGCATTTT. Its protein is CASSQDQGGRTNQPQHF.

The chain recombines TRBV15 with TRBJ2-7; 8 bases align to TRBD2. Germline CDR1 and CDR2: LNHNV and YYDKDF (reference sequence). With 0 bases clipped from V and 1 base from J, the junction kept 5 bases outside the gene matches. The CDR3 length is 16 residues. CDR3: CATSRDREGLSYEQYF. The CDR3 bases are TGTGCCACCAGCAGAGATCGGGAGGGTTTATCCTACGAGCAGTACTTC.

This chain links TRBV19 with TRBJ2-7; the D is unclear. CDR1 and CDR2 from the germline V gene are LNHDA and SQIVND (reference sequence). The CDR3 has 13 residues. V gave up 11 bases and J gave up 2 bases, with 16 bases separating them. The CDR3 is CAWSGSAAYEQYF. For the CDR3, the DNA is TGTGCCTGGAGTGGGTCGGCAGCCTACGAGCAGTACTTC.

This clonotype was seen many times. V gene TRBV2 combines with J gene TRBJ2-6; D is uncertain. The V gene lost 7 bases and the J gene lost 0 bases, with 16 bases spanning the gap. The length of the CDR3 is 17 residues. Germline-derived CDR1 and CDR2 are SNHLY and FYNNEI. CDR3: CASMRSGLYSGANVLTF. DNA for the CDR3: TGTGCCAGCATGCGGTCAGGTCTTTACTCTGGGGCCAACGTCCTGACTTTC. The full variable domain, its missing parts supplied by reference TRBV2 and TRBJ2-6, is EPEVTQTPSHQVTQMGQEVILRCVPISNHLYFYWYRQILGQKVEFLVSFYNNEISEKSEIFDDQFSVERPDGSNFTLKIRSTKLEDSAMYFCASMRSGLYSGANVLTFGAGSRLTVL.

This chain links TRBV29-1 with TRBJ2-7, with 7 bases fitting TRBD2. J was trimmed by 7 bases and V by 3 bases; bases with no gene match: 6. The CDR3 covers 12 residues. Germline CDR1 is SQVTM and CDR2 is ANQGSEA. The CDR3 DNA follows: TGCAGCGTTGAGGGGCCAGCGGGAGAGCAGTACTTC. It translates to CSVEGPAGEQYF.

The table lists this clonotype with many counts. V is TRBV19 and J is TRBJ2-7, with a possible D match to TRBD2 (6 bases). Trimming stripped 4 bases from V and 7 bases from J, with 20 bases between. Per the germline V gene, CDR1 is LNHDA and CDR2 is SQIVND (reference sequence). The CDR3 sequence is 15 residues long. The CDR3 sequence: CASSKAGGAPREQYF. The CDR3 DNA reads TGTGCCAGTAGTAAAGCCGGCGGGGCTCCGCGGGAGCAGTACTTC.

This clonotype appeared many times. The chain uses TRBV6-6 and TRBJ1-1, with D possibly matching TRBD1 (5 bases). The CDR3 extends over 15 amino acids. Trimming took 2 bases from V and 0 from J, leaving 10 bases between them. The germline V gene has CDR1 MNHNY and CDR2 SVGAGI (reference sequence). The CDR3 sequence is CASSYGGSLNTEAFF. DNA for the CDR3: TGTGCCAGCAGTTACGGGGGTTCATTGAACACTGAAGCTTTCTTT.

V usage is TRBV2 and J usage is TRBJ1-3; D perhaps matches TRBD1 (6 bases). This CDR3 is built from 15 residues. Germline CDR1 reads SNHLY; CDR2 reads FYNNEI. V gave up 7 bases and J gave up 2 bases, with 15 bases separating them. In nucleotides, the CDR3 is TGTGCCAGCAACCTACAGGGACTTACTGGAAACACCATATATTTT. Translation gives CASNLQGLTGNTIYF.

The gene calls are TRBV10-3 and TRBJ1-4, with D tentatively TRBD1 (5 bases). V dropped 2 bases and J dropped 7 bases, with 8 bases sitting between them. This CDR3 spans 13 amino acids. CDR1 and CDR2 from the germline V gene are ENHRY and SYGVKD. CDR3 in DNA: TGTGCCATCAGTGAGGGGGGTTTTGAAAAACTGTTTTTT. Encoded protein: CAISEGGFEKLFF.

This chain joins TRBV20-1 and TRBJ2-5, with no clear D. Looked up from germline, CDR1 is DFQATT and CDR2 is SNEGSKA (reference sequence). V dropped 4 bases and J dropped 2 bases, with 17 bases sitting between them. The CDR3 consists of 15 residues. CDR3 in DNA: TGCAGTGCTAAAAACCCGGCAGACATACAAGAGACCCAGTACTTC. Its protein is CSAKNPADIQETQYF.

As to this clonotype: One base away lies a much larger clone, so this may be a sequencing read error. This is likely a read error, given that the CDR3 carries no conserved phenylalanine or tryptophan at its end. The rearrangement uses TRBV2 and TRBJ1-1, with D unresolved. The germline V gene encodes CDR1 SNHLY and CDR2 FYNNEI. Trimming cost V 7 bases and J 0 bases, with 12 bases left between them. The CDR3 consists of 14 residues. The CDR3 DNA is TGTGCCAGCATGGCAGAATCAGTGAACACTGAAGCTTTCCTT. Protein sequence: CASMAESVNTEAFL.

This clonotype was observed a handful of times. V and J are TRBV6-2 or TRBV6-3 and TRBJ2-5, with 8 bases that match TRBD1. The V and J ends lost 4 bases and 4 bases, in that order; junction bases with no gene match: 8. Germline CDR1 is MNHEY and CDR2 is SVGEGT. The CDR3 loop spans 15 amino acids. The CDR3 DNA reads TGTGCCAGCAGTTTCACAGGGGGAAGGGGAGAGACCCAGTACTTC. Translating gives CASSFTGGRGETQYF.

This clonotype appeared a single time. Given the absence of the conserved phenylalanine or tryptophan at the CDR3 end, a read error is likely. No DNA is shown, since the ends of the CDR3 on it are uncertain; the CDR3 is the one TCRdb lists. The chain joins TRBV5-1 to TRBJ1-3. From its first to its last residue, the CDR3 has 9 amino acids. CDR1 SGHRS and CDR2 YFSETQ come from the germline V gene. The CDR3 loop reads CASSLVGLA.

The V and J genes are TRBV2 and TRBJ2-1; no clear D. Looked up from germline, CDR1 is SNHLY and CDR2 is FYNNEI. CDR3 size: 15 residues. With 6 bases removed from V and 0 bases from J, the gap between germline ends came to 12 bases. The CDR3 DNA reads as TGTGCCAGCAGCCTAAGGAGCTCCTCCTACAATGAGCAGTTCTTC. It yields the protein CASSLRSSSYNEQFF. Drawing the rest from reference TRBV2 and TRBJ2-1, the complete variable domain is EPEVTQTPSHQVTQMGQEVILRCVPISNHLYFYWYRQILGQKVEFLVSFYNNEISEKSEIFDDQFSVERPDGSNFTLKIRSTKLEDSAMYFCASSLRSSSYNEQFFGPGTRLTVL.

About this clonotype itself: A much larger clone differs from this one at a single base, so this may be a read error. V usage is TRBV20-1 and J usage is TRBJ1-2; D gene ambiguous. The V end was cut by 6 bases, the J end by 2 bases, with 10 bases between. Germline values: CDR1 DFQATT, CDR2 SNEGSKA (reference sequence). The CDR3 totals 12 residues. CDR3 bases: TGCAGTGCAAACCGGGCCAACTATGGCTACACCTTC. Translation: CSANRANYGYTF.

Turning to this clonotype: Given a much more abundant clone one base away, this may be a read error. Because the CDR3 is missing its conserved closing phenylalanine or tryptophan, this is likely a read error. The rearrangement links TRBV9 to TRBJ2-7; 8 bases map to TRBD1. The germline gives CDR1 SGDLS, CDR2 YYNGEE. V gave up 3 bases and J gave up 7 bases; unmatched junction bases: 6. The CDR3 has 13 residues. CDR3 sequence: CASSGGTGPEQYL. CDR3 DNA sequence: TGTGCCAGCAGCGGGGGGACAGGCCCAGAGCAGTACCTC.

There are many counts of this clonotype. V is TRBV25-1 and J is TRBJ2-7; D unresolved. Trimming removed 3 bases at V and 7 bases at J, with 10 bases between. Germline V gene sequence: CDR1 MGHDK, CDR2 SYGVNS. The CDR3 has 12 amino acids. CDR3 residues: CASSESAWEQYF. The CDR3 coding sequence is TGTGCCAGCAGTGAGTCCGCCTGGGAGCAGTACTTC.

V gene TRBV7-8 combines with J gene TRBJ1-2, with unresolved D. The V and J ends lost 5 bases and 7 bases respectively, with 17 bases between them. The CDR3 contains 14 residues. Germline V CDR1 and CDR2: SGHVS, FQNEAQ. The CDR3 reads CASSPAADLLGYTF. CDR3 nucleotide sequence: TGTGCCAGCAGCCCAGCAGCTGACCTCCTTGGCTACACCTTC. The variable domain in full, with the rest retrieved from reference TRBV7-8 and TRBJ1-2, is GAGVSQSPRYKVAKRGQDVALRCDPISGHVSLFWYQQALGQGPEFLTYFQNEAQLDKSGLPSDRFFAERPEGSVSTLKIQRTQQEDSAVYLCASSPAADLLGYTFGSGTRLTVV.

The table lists this clonotype with a few counts. The CDR3 nucleotides read TGTGCCTGGAGCCAGGGGGCATTGCAGCCCCAGCATTTT. This sequence encodes CAWSQGALQPQHF. J is TRBJ1-5 and V is TRBV30; 8 nucleotides match TRBD1. Germline assignment: CDR1 GTSNPN and CDR2 SVGIG (reference sequence). The CDR3 covers 13 residues. Trimming removed 3 bases from V and 7 bases from J; junction bases left unmatched: 5.

This clonotype came up many times. This chain uses TRBV29-1 with TRBJ1-1; D remains unclear. Germline CDR1 SQVTM, CDR2 ANQGSEA. The length of the CDR3 is 14 residues. This chain's CDR3 is CSAFEGIRNTEAFF. In DNA form, the CDR3 reads TGCAGTGCCTTCGAAGGGATAAGGAACACTGAAGCTTTCTTT.

The V gene is TRBV5-5, the J gene TRBJ2-2; 9 positions agree with TRBD1. J was trimmed by 4 bases and V by 4 bases; bases with no gene match: 8. The length of the CDR3 is 16 residues. Germline CDR1 reads SGHKS; CDR2 reads YYEKEE (reference sequence). CDR3 in amino acids: CASSRGPDRGTGELFF. DNA for the CDR3: TGTGCCAGCAGCCGCGGCCCGGACAGGGGCACCGGGGAGCTGTTTTTT. Filled out from reference TRBV5-5 and TRBJ2-2, the complete variable domain reads DAGVTQSPTHLIKTRGQQVTLRCSPISGHKSVSWYQQVLGQGPQFIFQYYEKEERGRGNFPDRFSARQFPNYSSELNVNALLLGDSALYLCASSRGPDRGTGELFFGEGSRLTVL.

The chain employs TRBV6-4 and TRBJ1-1, with a possible D match to TRBD1 (6 bases). Germline CDR1 reads MRHNA; CDR2 reads SNTAGT. V was trimmed by 3 bases and J by 0 bases, leaving 14 bases between them. This CDR3 spans 16 amino acids. CDR3 DNA: TGTGCCAGCAGTGAGAGGACAGACCCCATGAACACTGAAGCTTTCTTT. It translates to CASSERTDPMNTEAFF.

This clonotype has ten or more counts. The rearrangement joins TRBV5-8 to TRBJ2-7; unclear D gene. V was shortened by 5 bases and J by 3 bases, with 15 bases between the two germline ends. From germline, CDR1 is SGHTS and CDR2 YDEGEE. The CDR3 spans 14 residues. The CDR3 reads CASSSPRENYEQYF. CDR3 coding DNA: TGTGCCAGCAGTTCGCCGCGCGAGAACTACGAGCAGTACTTC.